The rows below give T cell receptor beta chains drawn from one sample of a study of blood T cell repertoires in COVID-19. Repertoires were generated with immunoSEQ multiplex PCR, while TCRdb's copy carries only in-frame clones and drops some. Of 300,000 to 400,000 clones in the sample, around 90% were seen once. The sequencing sample was made of PBMCs or T cells enriched from blood (not recorded which). The receptors shown here come from a man aged 55 to 70 who had recovered from COVID-19. CDR3s leave out the opening cysteine and the closing phenylalanine or tryptophan.

V	J	CDR3
TRBV18	TRBJ2-3	ASSPGQGLHTQY
TRBV19	TRBJ2-2	ASSAPRSGSPGELF
TRBV7-9	TRBJ1-4	ASSFGVVGEKLF
TRBV5-1	TRBJ1-2	ASSLGRQGAYGYT
TRBV6-6	TRBJ1-5	ASSPQGARVNQPQH
TRBV29-1	TRBJ1-2	SAVADRSNYGYT
TRBV7-9	TRBJ1-1	ASSQGTGKNTEAF
TRBV9	TRBJ1-1	ASSRGQQNTEAF
TRBV7-3	TRBJ2-1	ASSLTPVEQF
TRBV19	TRBJ2-1	ASSSRGLDDEQF
TRBV11-3	TRBJ2-3	ASSTGLAGIADTQY
TRBV28	TRBJ1-3	ASTLQVPEASGNTIY
TRBV19	TRBJ2-7	ASSMGHDKTEQY
TRBV25-1	TRBJ2-2	ASTEQGKTGELF
TRBV6-4	TRBJ2-3	ASSAGTDTQY
TRBV7-3	TRBJ2-1	ASRKTGSSSYNEQF
TRBV10-3	TRBJ1-6	AISETDGDNSPLH
TRBV12-3/TRBV12-4	TRBJ1-1	ASSSGALSAF
TRBV2	TRBJ2-7	ATTRLDSYEQY
TRBV28	TRBJ2-7	ASRIGGSGGSYEQY
TRBV5-1	TRBJ2-3	ASSLRPSRANTDTQY
TRBV23-1	TRBJ1-2	ASSQFRTYGYT
TRBV7-2	TRBJ2-7	ASSLEAGGPYEQY
TRBV5-4	TRBJ2-1	ASSIGREQF
TRBV27	TRBJ2-5	ASSPYRGETQY
TRBV5-1	TRBJ1-1	ASSLDGGRTEAF
TRBV6-5	TRBJ1-2	ASSYRGGYT
TRBV2	TRBJ1-1	ASRDTTGTNTEAF
TRBV19	TRBJ1-1	ASSIGGQIRSEAF
TRBV7-9	TRBJ2-7	ASSARDSYSYEQY
TRBV27	TRBJ2-7	ASSFGISYEQY
TRBV28	TRBJ1-1	ASSESRGVGTEAF
TRBV30	TRBJ1-5	AWSVRTGHQPQH
TRBV7-9	TRBJ1-1	ASSSPRTGTEAF
TRBV30	TRBJ2-7	AWSPDRELIYEQY
TRBV4-1	TRBJ1-2	ASSQGEIGAYGYT
TRBV30	TRBJ1-5	AWSGQGNRQPQH
TRBV3-1/TRBV3-2	TRBJ2-5	ASSQAGLAGEETQY
TRBV5-4	TRBJ2-3	ASSLRSSGTDTQY
TRBV28	TRBJ2-2	ATLRRSAGASNTGELF
TRBV5-5	TRBJ1-2	ASSWARSGGGYT